This TCR beta chain was identified in a study of cytomegalovirus exposure and HLA in healthy donors. Regarding the study as a whole: As confirmed in vitro, a few CMV-associated chains were specific for CMV antigens. A later analysis linked a missense variant in DCLRE1C to the trimming of TCR beta V and J genes. Later, TCR association rates were found to vary by HLA locus, highest for DRB1 and lowest for HLA-C. The authors excluded some V segments, including TRBV6-2 and TRBV6-3, as indistinguishable.

CDR3 length: 15 residues. The germline V gene encodes CDR1 KGHSH and CDR2 LQKENI. Losses at the gene ends were 3 bases for V and 6 bases for J; bases not matched to a gene: 6. This clone has only one observation. Antigen specificity is unknown. 13 Jbeta primers and 60 Vbeta primers were used for the PCR. Profiling relied on immunoSEQ multiplex PCR, and the TCRdb table lists in-frame clones only, not all of them. The table has approximately 110,000 clones, around 60% seen once. Sequencing input: PBMCs. The V gene is TRBV18, the J gene TRBJ2-3; 10 nucleotides line up with TRBD2. The receptor comes from a man between 25 and 39 years old in good health and CMV-seropositive. CDR3 sequence reads: CASSPPSGGGDTQYF. The CDR3 DNA reads as TGTGCCAGCTCACCTCCTAGCGGGGGCGGGGATACGCAGTATTTT.